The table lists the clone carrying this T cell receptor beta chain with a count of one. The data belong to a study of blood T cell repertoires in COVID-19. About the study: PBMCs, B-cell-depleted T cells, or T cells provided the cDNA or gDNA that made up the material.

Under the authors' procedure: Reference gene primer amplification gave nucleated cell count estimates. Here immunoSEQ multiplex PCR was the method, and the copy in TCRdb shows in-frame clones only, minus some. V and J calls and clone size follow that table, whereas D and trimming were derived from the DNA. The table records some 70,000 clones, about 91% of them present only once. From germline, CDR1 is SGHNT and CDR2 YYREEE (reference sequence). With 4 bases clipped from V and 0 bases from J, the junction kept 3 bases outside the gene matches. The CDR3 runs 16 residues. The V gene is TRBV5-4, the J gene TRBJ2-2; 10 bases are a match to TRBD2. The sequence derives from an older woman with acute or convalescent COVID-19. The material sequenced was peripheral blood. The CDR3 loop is CASSAGLASNTGELFF. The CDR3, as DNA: TGTGCCAGCAGCGCGGGACTAGCGTCGAACACCGGGGAGCTGTTTTTT.